Sample share makes the clone carrying this T cell receptor (beta chain) medium-sized. Its antigen remains unknown. This beta chain is an unintended read in a library built for alpha chains; its size means little. A unique molecular identifier was carried by every single TCR cDNA molecule. MiXCR was run by TCRdb on the 5' RACE reads, yielding one entry per CDR3 protein. The table shows 6,500 to 9,500 distinct CDR3 sequences, with around 13% occurring only once. This CDR3 has 17 residues. V lost 0 bases and J lost 3; bases outside the gene matches: 9. The germline gives CDR1 SGHRS, CDR2 YFSETQ. Stated time point: sample taken at primary tumor resection. The donor population consisted of over 55 patients with untreated, early-stage non-small cell lung cancer. Sequencing covered unsorted whole RNA taken from tumor, nontumor lung or frozen PBMC. The sample belongs to a study of spatial heterogeneity in lung cancer.

Study-wide results and caveats: Tumor mutation count correlated with how many alpha and beta TCRs expanded intratumorally.

This receptor was identified in a male donor with early-stage non-small cell lung cancer. The material sequenced was lung tumor tissue, taken at surgery. The V call is TRBV5-1, the J call TRBJ2-5; 9 bases agree with TRBD1. The CDR3 DNA sequence: TGCGCCAGCAGCTTGGTGGCTTCGACAGGGGGAGAAGAGACCCAGTACTTC. It codes for CASSLVASTGGEETQYF.